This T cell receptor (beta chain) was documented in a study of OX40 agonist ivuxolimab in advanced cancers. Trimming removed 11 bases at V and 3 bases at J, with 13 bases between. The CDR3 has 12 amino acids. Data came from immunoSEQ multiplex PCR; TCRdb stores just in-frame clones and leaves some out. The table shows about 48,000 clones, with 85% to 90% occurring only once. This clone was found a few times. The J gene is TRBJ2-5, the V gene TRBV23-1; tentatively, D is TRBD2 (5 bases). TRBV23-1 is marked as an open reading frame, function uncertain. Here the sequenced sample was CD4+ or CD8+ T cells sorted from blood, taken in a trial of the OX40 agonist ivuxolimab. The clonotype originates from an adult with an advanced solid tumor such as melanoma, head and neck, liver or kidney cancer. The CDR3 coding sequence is TGCGCCGTAAGGAGGTTGAAAGAGACCCAGTACTTC. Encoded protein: CAVRRLKETQYF.